The clone carrying this T cell receptor beta chain occurred a few times. This entry belongs to a study of response to subunit inactivated influenza vaccine. TCRdb redid the calling of the RT-PCR reads with MiXCR, one entry per CDR3 protein. The sample holds roughly 500,000 distinct CDR3 sequences, less than 25% seen once. These same data were also listed under a study on T cells expressing NK-cell markers. That report notes: TCR beta cDNA was made by 5'RACE template switching with UMIs.

The sample was CD4+ T cells sorted from PBMCs, taken 11 to 12 days after vaccination. The sequence was obtained from a man between 45 and 60 years old who received an inactivated influenza vaccine.

The CDR3 spells CASSLKAWRREQYF. The DNA for the CDR3 is TGTGCCAGCAGTCTAAAAGCGTGGAGGAGGGAGCAGTACTTC. The V call is TRBV12-3 or TRBV12-4, the J call TRBJ2-7, with D possibly matching TRBD2 (5 bases). The CDR3 has 14 amino acids. The V end lost 5 bases, the J end lost 7 bases, and 18 bases lay between the germline ends.